Below are 2 T cell receptor beta chains sequenced from a single sample in a study of molecular identifiers for immune sequencing clone quantification (dated 2018 in TCRdb). The library was prepared using PCR. Sequencing was carried out with an Illumina HiSeq 4000. Through fastp at Q25 and MiXCR, TCRdb rebuilt clones from the public reads, retaining in-frame beta chains. When rows share a CDR3 protein, they turn into one entry using the most common DNA and genes. The sample table lists 600,000 to 650,000 distinct CDR3 sequences, just under 20% of them with a count of one. The leading ten clones occupy 0.75% to 0.95% of the sample. Sequenced input: naive CD8+ T cells from blood, with Jurkat cell RNA spiked in. Sample cell subset or site, as interpreted from the label and publication: FACS-sorted CD8+CD4-CCR7+CD45RA+ naive T cells. These receptors all come from a human donor in good health. Some libraries in this study had Jurkat cell RNA spiked in.

There are many counts of this clonotype. The CDR3 DNA reads as TGTGCCAGCAGTTTAGGGGGACTAACTACAGATACGCAGTATTTT. Its translation: CASSLGGLTTDTQYF. The chain uses TRBV28 and TRBJ2-3; 7 nucleotides match TRBD2. The CDR3 extends over 15 amino acids. Germline CDR1 MDHEN, CDR2 SYDVKM. With V trimmed by 2 bases and J by 3 bases, 5 bases remained unmatched.

The table lists this clonotype with many counts. The rearrangement joins TRBV4-1 to TRBJ1-6; no clear D gene. Trimming removed 0 bases at V and 7 bases at J, with 10 bases between. Germline CDR1 is MGHRA and CDR2 is YSYEKL. CDR3 size: 15 residues. The DNA of the CDR3 is TGCGCCAGCAGCCAAGATCTCTTCCTGAATTCACCCCTCCACTTT. The encoded protein is CASSQDLFLNSPLHF.